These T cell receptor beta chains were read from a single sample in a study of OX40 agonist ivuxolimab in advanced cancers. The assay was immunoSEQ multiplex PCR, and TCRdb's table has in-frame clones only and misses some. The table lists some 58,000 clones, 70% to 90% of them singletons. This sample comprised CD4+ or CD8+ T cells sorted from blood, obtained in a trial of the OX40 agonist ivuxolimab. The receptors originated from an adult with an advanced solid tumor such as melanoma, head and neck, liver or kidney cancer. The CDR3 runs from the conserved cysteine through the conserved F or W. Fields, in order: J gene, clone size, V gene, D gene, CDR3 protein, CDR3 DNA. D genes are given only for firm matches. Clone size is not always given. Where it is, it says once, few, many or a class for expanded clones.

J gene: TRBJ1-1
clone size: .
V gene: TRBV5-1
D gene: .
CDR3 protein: CASSPDILMGAFF
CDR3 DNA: TGCGCCAGCAGCCCCGACATCCTCATGGGCGCTTTCTTT

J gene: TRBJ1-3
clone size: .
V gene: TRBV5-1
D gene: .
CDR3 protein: CASSASVGNTIYF
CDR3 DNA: TGCGCCAGCAGCGCCTCCGTAGGAAACACCATATATTTT

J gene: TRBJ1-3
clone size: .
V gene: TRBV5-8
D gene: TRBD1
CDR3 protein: CASSLGTELGNTIYF
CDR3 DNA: TGTGCCAGCAGCTTAGGGACAGAGCTTGGAAACACCATATATTTT

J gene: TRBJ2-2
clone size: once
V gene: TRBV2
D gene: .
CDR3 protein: CASGGGGAGELFF
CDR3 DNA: TGTGCCAGCGGGGGAGGGGGGGCCGGGGAGCTGTTTTTT

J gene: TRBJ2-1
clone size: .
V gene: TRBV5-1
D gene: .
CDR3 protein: CASSLLSGMANEQFF
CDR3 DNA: TGCGCCAGCAGCTTGTTATCAGGGATGGCGAATGAGCAGTTCTTC

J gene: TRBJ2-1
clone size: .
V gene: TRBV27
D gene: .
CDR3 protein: CASRPARSLYNEQFF
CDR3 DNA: TGTGCCAGCAGACCGGCGCGTTCACTTTACAATGAGCAGTTCTTC

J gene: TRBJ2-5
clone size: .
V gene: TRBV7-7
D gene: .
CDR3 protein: CASSRTGFQETQYF
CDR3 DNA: TGTGCTAGCAGCAGAACGGGTTTCCAAGAGACCCAGTACTTC

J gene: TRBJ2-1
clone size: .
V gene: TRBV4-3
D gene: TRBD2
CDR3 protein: CASSQDRIREGEQFF
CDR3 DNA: TGCGCCAGCAGCCAAGATAGGATCAGGGAGGGGGAGCAGTTCTTC

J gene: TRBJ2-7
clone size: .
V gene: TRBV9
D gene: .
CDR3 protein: CASSVGPYGGSYEQYF
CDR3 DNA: TGTGCCAGCAGCGTTGGACCGTACGGGGGTTCCTACGAGCAGTACTTC

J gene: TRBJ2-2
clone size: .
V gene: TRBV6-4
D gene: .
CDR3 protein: CASSDYWTPKNGELFF
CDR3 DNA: TGTGCCAGCAGTGACTACTGGACCCCAAAGAACGGGGAGCTGTTTTTT

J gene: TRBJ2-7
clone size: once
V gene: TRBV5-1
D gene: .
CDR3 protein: CASSPLPESHEQYF
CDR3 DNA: TGCGCCAGCAGCCCCCTCCCAGAATCCCACGAGCAGTACTTC

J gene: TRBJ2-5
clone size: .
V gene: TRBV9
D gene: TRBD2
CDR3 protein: CASSVATGGETQYF
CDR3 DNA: TGTGCCAGCAGCGTAGCTACGGGAGGAGAGACCCAGTACTTC

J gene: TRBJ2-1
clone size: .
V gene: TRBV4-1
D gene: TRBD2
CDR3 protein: CASSQLTSGRVVENEQFF
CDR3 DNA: TGCGCCAGCAGCCAACTTACTAGCGGGAGAGTTGTTGAGAATGAGCAGTTCTTC

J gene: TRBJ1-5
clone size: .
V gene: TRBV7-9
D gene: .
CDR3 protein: CASSLGFGGGQPQHF
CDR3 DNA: TGTGCCAGCAGCTTAGGTTTCGGGGGGGGCCAGCCCCAGCATTTT

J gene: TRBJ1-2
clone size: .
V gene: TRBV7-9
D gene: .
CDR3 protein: CASSFADLLDTF
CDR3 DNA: TGTGCCAGCAGCTTCGCCGACCTCTTGGACACCTTC

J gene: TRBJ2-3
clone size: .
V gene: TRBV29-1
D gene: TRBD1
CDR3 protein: CSVELRTGGDTQYF
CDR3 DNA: TGCAGCGTTGAACTCCGGACAGGGGGAGATACGCAGTATTTT

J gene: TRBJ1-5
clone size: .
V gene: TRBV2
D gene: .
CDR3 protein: CASRRERGSNQPQHF
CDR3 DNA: TGTGCCAGCAGGAGGGAGAGGGGGAGCAATCAGCCCCAGCATTTT

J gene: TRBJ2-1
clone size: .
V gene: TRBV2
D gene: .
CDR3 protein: CASSDNFSPNEQFF
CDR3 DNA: TGTGCCAGCAGTGATAATTTTTCTCCCAATGAGCAGTTCTTC

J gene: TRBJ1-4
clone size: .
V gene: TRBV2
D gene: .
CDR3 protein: CASSEMGGEKLFF
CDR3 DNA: TGTGCCAGCAGTGAAATGGGAGGTGAAAAACTGTTTTTT

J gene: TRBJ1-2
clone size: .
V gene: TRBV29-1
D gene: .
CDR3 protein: CSVEGSQAGYTF
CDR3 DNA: TGCAGCGTTGAAGGGAGCCAGGCTGGCTACACCTTC

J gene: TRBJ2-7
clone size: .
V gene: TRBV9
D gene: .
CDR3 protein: CASSVTGNAYEQYF
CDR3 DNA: TGTGCCAGCAGCGTTACAGGGAATGCCTACGAGCAGTACTTC

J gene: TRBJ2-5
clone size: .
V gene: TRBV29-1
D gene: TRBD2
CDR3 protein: CSVEGGDVQETQYF
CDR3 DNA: TGCAGCGTTGAGGGGGGGGATGTACAAGAGACCCAGTACTTC

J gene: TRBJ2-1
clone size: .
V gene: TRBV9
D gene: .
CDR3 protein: CASSVSGQLGNEQFF
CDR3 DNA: TGTGCCAGCAGCGTATCCGGACAGTTGGGCAATGAGCAGTTCTTC

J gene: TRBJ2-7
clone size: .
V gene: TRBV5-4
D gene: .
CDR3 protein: CASSLGGAEADEQYF
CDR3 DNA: TGTGCCAGCAGCTTGGGGGGGGCAGAAGCTGACGAGCAGTACTTC

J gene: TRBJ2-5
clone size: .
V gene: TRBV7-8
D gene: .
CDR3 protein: CASSSVGKETQYF
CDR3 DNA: TGTGCCAGCAGCTCGGTGGGAAAAGAGACCCAGTACTTC

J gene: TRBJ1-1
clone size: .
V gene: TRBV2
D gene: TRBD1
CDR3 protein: CASSGDRDTEAFF
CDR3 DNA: TGTGCCAGCAGTGGGGACAGGGACACTGAAGCTTTCTTT

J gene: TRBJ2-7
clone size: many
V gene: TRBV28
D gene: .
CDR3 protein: CASSLYAYEQYF
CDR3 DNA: TGTGCCAGCAGTTTATACGCCTACGAGCAGTACTTC

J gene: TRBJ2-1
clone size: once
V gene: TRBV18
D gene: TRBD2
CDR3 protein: CASSPGTSQLDEQFF
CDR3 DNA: TGTGCCAGCTCACCAGGGACTAGTCAACTGGATGAGCAGTTCTTC

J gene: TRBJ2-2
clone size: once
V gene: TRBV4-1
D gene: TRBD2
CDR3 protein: CASSQEGTSDPLMNTGELFF
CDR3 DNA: TGCGCCAGCAGCCAAGAAGGGACTAGCGATCCCCTGATGAACACCGGGGAGCTGTTTTTT

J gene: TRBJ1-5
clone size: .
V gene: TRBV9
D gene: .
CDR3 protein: CASSVAPNQPQHF
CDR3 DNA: TGTGCCAGCAGCGTGGCTCCGAATCAGCCCCAGCATTTT

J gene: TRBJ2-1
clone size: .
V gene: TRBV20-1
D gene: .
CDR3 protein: CSATGQHEQFF
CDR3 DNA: TGCAGTGCTACTGGTCAGCATGAGCAGTTCTTC

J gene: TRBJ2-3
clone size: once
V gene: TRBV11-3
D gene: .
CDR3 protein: CASSLSLETDTQYF
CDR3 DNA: TGTGCCAGCAGCTTAAGTTTAGAGACAGATACGCAGTATTTT

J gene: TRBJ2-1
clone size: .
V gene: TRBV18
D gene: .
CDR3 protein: CASYLSPGAYNEQFF
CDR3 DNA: TGTGCCAGCTACCTCAGCCCAGGGGCGTACAATGAGCAGTTCTTC

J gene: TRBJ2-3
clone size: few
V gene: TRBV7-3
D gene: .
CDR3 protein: CASSPRGSRLTYTDTQYF
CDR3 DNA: TGTGCCAGCAGCCCCCGAGGTAGCAGACTAACATACACAGATACGCAGTATTTT

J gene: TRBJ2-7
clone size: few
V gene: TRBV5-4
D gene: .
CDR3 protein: CASSGGFSYEQYF
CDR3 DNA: TGTGCCAGCAGCGGGGGGTTTTCCTACGAGCAGTACTTC

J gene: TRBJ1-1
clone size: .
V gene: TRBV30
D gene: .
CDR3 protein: CAWIKQVNTEAFF
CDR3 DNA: TGTGCCTGGATAAAACAGGTTAACACTGAAGCTTTCTTT

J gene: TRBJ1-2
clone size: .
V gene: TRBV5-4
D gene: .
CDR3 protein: CASSLGADYGYTF
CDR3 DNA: TGTGCCAGCAGCTTGGGGGCGGACTATGGCTACACCTTC

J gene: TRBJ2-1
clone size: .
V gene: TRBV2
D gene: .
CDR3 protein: CASSSWTANEQFF
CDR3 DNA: TGTGCCAGCAGTTCATGGACCGCCAATGAGCAGTTCTTC

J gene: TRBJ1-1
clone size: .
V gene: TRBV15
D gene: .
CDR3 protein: CATRGETEAFF
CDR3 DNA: TGTGCCACCAGAGGGGAAACTGAAGCTTTCTTT